Listed below are T cell receptor beta chains from one sample, sequenced in a study of shared clonotypes between healthy human individuals. Measured with immunoSEQ multiplex PCR; TCRdb has only the in-frame clones, and not every one. In the table there are hundreds of thousands of clones, roughly three quarters of which are singletons. The sequenced material came from PBMCs. The origin of the receptors is a woman in her thirties or forties in good health. Some clones in this sample may be carry-over from other donors' samples. Each CDR3 is given with its conserved first and last residue. D genes are given only for firm matches. Some rows have no size entry. The others give once, few or many, or a class for an expanded clone.

V gene	clone size	D gene	J gene	CDR3 protein	CDR3 DNA
TRBV28	NA	TRBD2	TRBJ2-7	CASSFQTSGRYEQYF	TGTGCCAGCAGTTTCCAGACTAGCGGGAGATACGAGCAGTACTTC
TRBV4-1	NA	TRBD2	TRBJ2-3	CASSQGYAGGTDTQYF	TGCGCCAGCAGCCAAGGGTACGCGGGAGGAACAGATACGCAGTATTTT
TRBV7-9	NA	TRBD2	TRBJ2-5	CASSPPLAGGWETQYF	TGTGCCAGCAGCCCTCCCCTGGCGGGAGGGTGGGAGACCCAGTACTTC
TRBV7-2	NA	NA	TRBJ1-1	CASSSYQSTEAFF	TGTGCCAGCAGCTCCTACCAGTCCACTGAAGCTTTCTTT
TRBV7-7	NA	TRBD1	TRBJ1-4	CASSSDRASEKLFF	TGTGCCAGCAGCTCGGACAGGGCGAGTGAAAAACTGTTTTTT
TRBV7-6	NA	NA	TRBJ2-7	CASSLSPAREQYF	TGTGCCAGCAGCTTATCACCGGCGCGCGAGCAGTACTTC
TRBV19	NA	NA	TRBJ1-5	CASSPLGMNQPQHF	TGTGCCAGTAGTCCTCTTGGGATGAATCAGCCCCAGCATTTT
TRBV7-6	NA	TRBD2	TRBJ2-1	CASSLGREGQFF	TGTGCCAGCAGCTTAGGGCGGGAGGGGCAGTTCTTC
TRBV21-1	NA	NA	TRBJ2-7	CASSKVRGEQYF	TGTGCCAGCAGCAAAGTAAGGGGCGAGCAGTACTTC
TRBV5-6	once	TRBD1	TRBJ1-4	CASSLFIGGDNEKLFF	TGTGCCAGCAGCTTGTTTATAGGGGGCGACAATGAAAAACTGTTTTTT
TRBV29-1	NA	NA	TRBJ2-6	CSVEEAGANVLTF	TGCAGCGTAGAGGAGGCCGGGGCCAACGTCCTGACTTTC
TRBV13	NA	NA	TRBJ1-1	CASRRTGNTEAFF	TGTGCCAGCAGACGAACAGGGAACACTGAAGCTTTCTTT
TRBV19	NA	TRBD1	TRBJ1-5	CASSIRLGPLQGARLIGNQPQHF	TGTGCCAGTAGTATCAGGCTGGGACCACTACAGGGGGCGCGTTTGATAGGCAATCAGCCCCAGCATTTT
TRBV2	NA	TRBD2	TRBJ2-5	CAVGSGRARETQYF	TGTGCCGTGGGGAGCGGGAGGGCCCGGGAGACCCAGTACTTC
TRBV5-6	NA	NA	TRBJ1-1	CASSLYRGPRWSNTEAFF	TGTGCCAGCAGCTTGTACCGGGGGCCGCGGTGGTCGAACACTGAAGCTTTCTTT
TRBV30	NA	NA	TRBJ2-2	CAWGGNTGELFF	TGTGCCTGGGGAGGGAACACCGGGGAGCTGTTTTTT
TRBV6-6	NA	NA	TRBJ2-7	CASSSISYEQYF	TGTGCCAGCAGCTCAATCTCCTACGAGCAGTACTTC
TRBV4-1	NA	TRBD2	TRBJ2-5	CASSLLGLAGAQETQYF	TGCGCCAGCAGCCTCCTCGGACTAGCGGGGGCACAAGAGACCCAGTACTTC
TRBV6-1	NA	TRBD1	TRBJ1-3	CASSGQGSGGNTIYF	TGTGCCAGCAGTGGACAGGGGTCAGGTGGAAACACCATATATTTT
TRBV9	NA	TRBD2	TRBJ2-5	CASTPGLAGGEQYF	TGTGCCAGCACCCCGGGACTAGCGGGGGGAGAGCAGTACTTC
TRBV2	once	NA	TRBJ2-3	CASSELSADTQYF	TGTGCCAGCAGTGAGCTATCGGCGGATACGCAGTATTTT
TRBV9	NA	TRBD2	TRBJ2-1	CASSVGTSGASYNEQFF	TGTGCCAGCAGCGTAGGGACTAGCGGTGCCTCCTACAATGAGCAGTTCTTC
TRBV4-1	NA	TRBD2	TRBJ2-1	CASSQVLAASYNEQFF	TGCGCCAGCAGCCAAGTACTAGCGGCCTCCTACAATGAGCAGTTCTTC
TRBV7-2	NA	TRBD1	TRBJ1-2	CASSLGRQGYYGYTF	TGTGCCAGCAGCTTAGGCCGACAGGGTTACTATGGCTACACCTTC
TRBV4-3	NA	TRBD2	TRBJ2-2	CASSHSSGRTGELFF	TGCGCCAGCAGCCACTCGAGCGGGAGGACCGGGGAGCTGTTTTTT
TRBV7-3	many	NA	TRBJ2-1	CASSYTSFNEQFF	TGTGCCAGCAGCTACACTAGTTTCAATGAGCAGTTCTTC
TRBV6-5	NA	TRBD1	TRBJ1-2	CASSFFTGGFEGYTF	TGTGCCAGCAGTTTCTTCACAGGGGGCTTCGAGGGCTACACCTTC
TRBV7-7	NA	NA	TRBJ2-7	CASSFGPAYEQYF	TGTGCCAGCAGCTTCGGGCCAGCCTACGAGCAGTACTTC
TRBV5-3	medium-sized	NA	TRBJ1-5	CARSLAQNQPQHF	TGTGCCAGAAGCTTGGCGCAAAATCAGCCCCAGCATTTT
TRBV27	NA	NA	TRBJ1-2	CASTSVWGASYGYTF	TGTGCCAGCACCTCAGTGTGGGGGGCCAGCTATGGCTACACCTTC